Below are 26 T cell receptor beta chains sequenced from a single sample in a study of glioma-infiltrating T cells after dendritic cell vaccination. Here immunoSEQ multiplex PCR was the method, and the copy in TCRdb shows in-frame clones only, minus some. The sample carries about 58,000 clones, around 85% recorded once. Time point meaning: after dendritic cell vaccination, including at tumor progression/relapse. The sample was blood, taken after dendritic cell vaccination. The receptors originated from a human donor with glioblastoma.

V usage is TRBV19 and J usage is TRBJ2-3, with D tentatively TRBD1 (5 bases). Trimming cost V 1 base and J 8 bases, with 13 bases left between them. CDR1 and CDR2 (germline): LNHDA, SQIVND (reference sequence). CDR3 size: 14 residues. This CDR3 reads CASSIASTDSTQYF. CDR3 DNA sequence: TGTGCCAGTAGTATAGCTTCGACAGATTCTACGCAGTATTTT.

Here the CDR3 reads CSVGVGRPNTEAFF. CDR3 DNA: TGCAGCGTCGGGGTCGGGAGACCAAACACTGAAGCTTTCTTT. The rearrangement joins TRBV29-1 to TRBJ1-1; no clear D. This CDR3 has 14 residues. CDR1 SQVTM and CDR2 ANQGSEA come from the germline V gene. Deletions cut 6 bases from V and 2 bases from J, with 16 bases between.

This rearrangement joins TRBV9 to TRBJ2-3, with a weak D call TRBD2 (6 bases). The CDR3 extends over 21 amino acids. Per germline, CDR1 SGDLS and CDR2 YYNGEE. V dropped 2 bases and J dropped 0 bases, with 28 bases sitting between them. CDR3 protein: CASSVGPGLRRGAASTDTQYF. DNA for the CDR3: TGTGCCAGCAGCGTTGGGCCTGGTCTTCGGCGGGGCGCCGCTAGCACAGATACGCAGTATTTT.

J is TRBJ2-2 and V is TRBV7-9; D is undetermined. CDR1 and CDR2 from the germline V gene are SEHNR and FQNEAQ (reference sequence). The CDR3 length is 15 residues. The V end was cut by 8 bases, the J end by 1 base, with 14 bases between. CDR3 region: CASATLLKNTGELFF. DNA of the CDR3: TGTGCCAGCGCTACGCTACTCAAGAACACCGGGGAGCTGTTTTTT.

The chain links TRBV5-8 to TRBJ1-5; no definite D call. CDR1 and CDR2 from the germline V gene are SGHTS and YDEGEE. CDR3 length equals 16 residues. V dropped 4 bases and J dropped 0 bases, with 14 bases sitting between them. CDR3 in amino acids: CASSPGSGISNQPQHF. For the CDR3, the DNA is TGTGCCAGCAGCCCTGGGTCAGGAATTAGCAATCAGCCCCAGCATTTT.

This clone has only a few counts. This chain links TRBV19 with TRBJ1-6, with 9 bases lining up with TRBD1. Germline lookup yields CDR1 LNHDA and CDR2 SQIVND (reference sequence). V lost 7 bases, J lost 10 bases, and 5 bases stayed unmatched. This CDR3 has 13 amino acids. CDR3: CASKDRGGSPLHF. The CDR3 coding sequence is TGTGCCAGTAAGGACAGGGGAGGGTCACCCCTCCACTTT.

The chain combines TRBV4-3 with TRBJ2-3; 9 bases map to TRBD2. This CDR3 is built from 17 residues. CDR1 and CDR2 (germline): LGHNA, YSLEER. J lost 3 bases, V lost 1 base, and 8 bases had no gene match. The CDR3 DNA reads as TGCGCCAGCAGCCAAGTGTATCCAGCGGGGGGTACAGATACGCAGTATTTT. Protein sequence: CASSQVYPAGGTDTQYF.

The CDR3 DNA sequence: TGCGCCAGCAGCCCAACAGGGGAAGAGGGCTACACCTTC. Protein: CASSPTGEEGYTF. The chain employs TRBV5-1 and TRBJ1-2, with TRBD1 identical over 7 bases. V shed 4 bases and J 8 bases; nucleotides not matched to a gene: 8. Germline V gene data show CDR1 as SGHRS and CDR2 as YFSETQ. The CDR3 consists of 13 residues.

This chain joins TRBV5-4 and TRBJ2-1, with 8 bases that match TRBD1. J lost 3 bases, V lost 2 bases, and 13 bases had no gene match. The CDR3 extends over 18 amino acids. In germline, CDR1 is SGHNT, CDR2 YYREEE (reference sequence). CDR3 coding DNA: TGTGCCAGCAGCTTCAGCCGCGTGGACAGGGAGAACTACAATGAGCAGTTCTTC. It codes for CASSFSRVDRENYNEQFF.

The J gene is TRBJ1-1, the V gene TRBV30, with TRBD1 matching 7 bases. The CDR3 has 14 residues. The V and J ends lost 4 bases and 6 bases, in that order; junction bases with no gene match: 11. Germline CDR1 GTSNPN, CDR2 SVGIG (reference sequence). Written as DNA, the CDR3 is TGTGCCTGGAAGGTAGGGGGCGGTCGAGCTGAAGCTTTCTTT. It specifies CAWKVGGGRAEAFF. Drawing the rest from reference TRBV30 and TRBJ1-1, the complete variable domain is SQTIHQWPATLVQPVGSPLSLECTVEGTSNPNLYWYRQAAGRGLQLLFYSVGIGQISSEVPQNLSASRPQDRQFILSSKKLLLSDSGFYLCAWKVGGGRAEAFFGQGTRLTVV.

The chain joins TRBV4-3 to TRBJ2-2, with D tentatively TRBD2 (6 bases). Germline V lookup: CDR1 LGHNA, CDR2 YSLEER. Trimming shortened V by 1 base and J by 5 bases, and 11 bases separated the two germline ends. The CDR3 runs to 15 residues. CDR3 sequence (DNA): TGCGCCAGCAGCCAAGCACTGGGGGGTACCGGGGAGCTGTTTTTT. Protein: CASSQALGGTGELFF.

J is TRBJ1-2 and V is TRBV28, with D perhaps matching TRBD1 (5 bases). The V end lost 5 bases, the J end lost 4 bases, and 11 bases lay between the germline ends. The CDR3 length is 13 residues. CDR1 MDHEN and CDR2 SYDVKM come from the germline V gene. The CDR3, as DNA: TGTGCCAGCAGTCTCGGGGGAAGCTATGGCTACACCTTC. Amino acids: CASSLGGSYGYTF.

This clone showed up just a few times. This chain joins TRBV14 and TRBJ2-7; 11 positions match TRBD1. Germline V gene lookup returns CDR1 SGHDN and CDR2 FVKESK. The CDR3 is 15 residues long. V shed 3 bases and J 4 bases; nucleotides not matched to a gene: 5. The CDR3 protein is CASSHRTGGEYEQYF. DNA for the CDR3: TGTGCCAGCAGCCACCGGACAGGGGGCGAGTACGAGCAGTACTTC.

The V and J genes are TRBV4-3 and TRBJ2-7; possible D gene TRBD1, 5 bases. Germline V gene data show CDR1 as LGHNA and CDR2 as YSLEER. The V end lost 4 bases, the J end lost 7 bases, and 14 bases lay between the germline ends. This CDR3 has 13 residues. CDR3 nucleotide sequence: TGCGCCAGCAGCCCCGCCCAGGGAACAGAGCAGTACTTC. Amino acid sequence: CASSPAQGTEQYF.

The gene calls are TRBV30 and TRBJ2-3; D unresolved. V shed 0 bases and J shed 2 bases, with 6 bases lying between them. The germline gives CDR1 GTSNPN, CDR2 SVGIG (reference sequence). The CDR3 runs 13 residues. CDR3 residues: CAWSVRHTDTQYF. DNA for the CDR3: TGTGCCTGGAGTGTGCGGCACACAGATACGCAGTATTTT.

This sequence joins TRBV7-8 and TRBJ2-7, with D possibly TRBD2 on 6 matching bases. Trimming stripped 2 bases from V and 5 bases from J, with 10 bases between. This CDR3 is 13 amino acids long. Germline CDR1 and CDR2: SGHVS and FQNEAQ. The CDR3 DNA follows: TGTGCCAGCAGCTTAAGGGGCGGGGACGAGCAGTACTTC. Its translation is CASSLRGGDEQYF.

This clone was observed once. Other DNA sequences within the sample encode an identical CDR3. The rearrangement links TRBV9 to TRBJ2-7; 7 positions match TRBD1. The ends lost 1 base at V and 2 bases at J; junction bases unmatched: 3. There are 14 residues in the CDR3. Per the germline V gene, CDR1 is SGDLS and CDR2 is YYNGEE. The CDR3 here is CASSVTDRPYEQYF. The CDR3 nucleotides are TGTGCCAGCAGCGTAACGGACAGGCCCTACGAGCAGTACTTC.

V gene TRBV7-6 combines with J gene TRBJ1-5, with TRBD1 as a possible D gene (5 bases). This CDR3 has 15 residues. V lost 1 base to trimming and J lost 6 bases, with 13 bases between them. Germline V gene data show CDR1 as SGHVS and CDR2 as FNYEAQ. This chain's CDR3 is CASSLGSDRVQPQHF. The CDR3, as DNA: TGTGCCAGCAGCTTAGGATCCGACAGAGTTCAGCCCCAGCATTTT.

CDR3 sequence (DNA): TGTGCCAGCAGCGCCGAGGGGGCCTACGAGCAGTACTTC. This translates into CASSAEGAYEQYF. The J gene is TRBJ2-7, the V gene TRBV9; a possible D gene is TRBD1 (6 bases). The CDR3 has 13 residues. In germline, CDR1 is SGDLS, CDR2 YYNGEE. V lost 3 bases and J 2 bases, leaving 9 bases between the germline ends. Together with reference TRBV9 and TRBJ2-7, the CDR3 gives the full variable domain: DSGVTQTPKHLITATGQRVTLRCSPRSGDLSVYWYQQSLDQGLQFLIQYYNGEERAKGNILERFSAQQFPDLHSELNLSSLELGDSALYFCASSAEGAYEQYFGPGTRLTVT.

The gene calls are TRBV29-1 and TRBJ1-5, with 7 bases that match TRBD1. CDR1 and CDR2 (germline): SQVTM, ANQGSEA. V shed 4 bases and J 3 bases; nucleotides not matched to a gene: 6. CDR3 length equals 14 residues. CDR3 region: CSVAETGPNQPQHF. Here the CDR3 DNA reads TGCAGCGTTGCTGAGACAGGGCCCAATCAGCCCCAGCATTTT.

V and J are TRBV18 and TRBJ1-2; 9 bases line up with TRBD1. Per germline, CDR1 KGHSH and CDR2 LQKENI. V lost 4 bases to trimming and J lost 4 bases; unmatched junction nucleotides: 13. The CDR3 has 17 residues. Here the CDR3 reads CASSQRPGQGVAYGYTF. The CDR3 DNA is TGTGCCAGCTCACAGCGTCCGGGACAGGGTGTAGCCTATGGCTACACCTTC.

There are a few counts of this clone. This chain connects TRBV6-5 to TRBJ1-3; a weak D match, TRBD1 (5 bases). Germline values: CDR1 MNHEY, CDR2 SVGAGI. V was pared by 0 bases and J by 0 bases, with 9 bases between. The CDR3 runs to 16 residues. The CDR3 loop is CASSYSTVPSGNTIYF. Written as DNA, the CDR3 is TGTGCCAGCAGTTACTCGACAGTTCCCTCTGGAAACACCATATATTTT.

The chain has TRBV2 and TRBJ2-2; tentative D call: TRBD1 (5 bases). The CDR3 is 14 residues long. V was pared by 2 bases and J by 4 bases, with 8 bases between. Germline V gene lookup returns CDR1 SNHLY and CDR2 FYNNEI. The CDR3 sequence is CASSELGATGELFF. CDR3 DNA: TGTGCCAGCAGTGAATTAGGGGCCACCGGGGAGCTGTTTTTT.

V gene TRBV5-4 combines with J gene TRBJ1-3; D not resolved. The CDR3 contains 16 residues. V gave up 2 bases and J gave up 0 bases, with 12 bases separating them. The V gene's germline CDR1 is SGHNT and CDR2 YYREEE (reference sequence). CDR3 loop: CASSFSGWSSGNTIYF. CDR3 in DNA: TGTGCCAGCAGCTTTTCCGGGTGGAGCTCTGGAAACACCATATATTTT.

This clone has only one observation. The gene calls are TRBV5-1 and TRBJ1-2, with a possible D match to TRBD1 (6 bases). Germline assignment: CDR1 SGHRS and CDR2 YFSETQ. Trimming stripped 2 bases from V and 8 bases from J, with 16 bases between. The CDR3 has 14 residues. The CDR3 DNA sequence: TGCGCCAGCAGCTTCCAAGCCGGGACACAGGGCTACACCTTC. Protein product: CASSFQAGTQGYTF.

CDR3 loop: CASTDTGELFF. The CDR3 DNA is TGTGCCAGCACTGACACCGGGGAGCTGTTTTTT. V and J are TRBV2 and TRBJ2-2; no definite D call. V lost 7 bases and J 3 bases, leaving 3 bases between the germline ends. This CDR3 comprises 11 residues. Germline V gene sequence: CDR1 SNHLY, CDR2 FYNNEI.